This T cell receptor beta chain originates from a study of PD-1 blockade in mismatch repair-deficient tumors. For the study at large: Patients had roughly twelve mismatch repair-deficient cancer types, all previously treated and progressing.

On this clone: The antigen remains undetermined.

Study-wide results and caveats: Rapid post-treatment expansion, then contraction, generally preceding radiologic response, marked tumor-resident clones.

PCR or immunohistochemistry showed mismatch repair deficiency in every enrolled patient. CDR1 and CDR2 from the germline V gene are ENHRY and SYGVKD. The CDR3 is 14 residues long. The V gene lost 6 bases and the J gene lost 1 base, with 9 bases spanning the gap. Sequencing used immunoSEQ multiplex PCR; TCRdb keeps in-frame clones, though not all of them. Of approximately 25,000 clones listed, 75% to 85% are singletons. The rearrangement joins TRBV10-3 to TRBJ2-2; TRBD1 is a possible D gene (5 bases). The TCR sequence derives from an adult with mismatch repair-deficient cancer. Sequenced material: peripheral blood, taken 12 weeks after starting pembrolizumab. The CDR3 protein is CAIRLQENTGELFF. CDR3 nucleotides: TGTGCCATCAGATTACAGGAGAACACCGGGGAGCTGTTTTTT.